The next 17 T cell receptor beta chains were all read from a single sample in a study of CD8+ T cells in alopecia areata (dated by TCRdb to the late 2010s). The treatment or condition label here, explained by the study, means: oral pan-JAK inhibitor, 5-10 mg twice daily. Library preparation employed the immunoSEQ multiplex PCR assay. For TCR sequencing, RNA was extracted from every sample and reverse transcribed into cDNA to serve as template. TCRdb carries this immuneACCESS record with in-frame sequences only. Its versions omit some clonotypes, under half of them owing to an unresolved V gene in the studies checked, with the rest unexplained. This sample is represented by 200,000 to 250,000 clones; about two fifths of them were singletons. The ten largest make up roughly 0.45% of the sample. This material consisted of CD4+ T cells sorted from blood, taken around week 31, from a patient treated with tofacitinib. Receptors were obtained from a human donor with alopecia areata.

This clone was counted many times. The chain links TRBV25-1 to TRBJ1-5; D might be TRBD1 (6 bases). V lost 3 bases and J lost 0, with 9 bases in between. Germline CDR1 and CDR2: MGHDK and SYGVNS. The CDR3 totals 15 residues. CDR3 sequence reads: CASSDRGYSNQPQHF. DNA for the CDR3: TGTGCCAGCAGTGACAGGGGATATAGCAATCAGCCCCAGCATTTT.

The chain carries TRBV7-9 and TRBJ2-7; D ambiguous. V lost 0 bases, J lost 0 bases, and 6 bases lay in between. The germline CDR1 and CDR2 sequences are SEHNR and FQNEAQ (reference sequence). This CDR3 comprises 14 residues. The CDR3 sequence is CASSLAPRSYEQYF. In DNA, the CDR3 is TGTGCCAGCAGCTTAGCGCCCCGCTCCTACGAGCAGTACTTC.

This clone showed up just a few times. The chain combines TRBV27 with TRBJ2-7, with 9 bases matching TRBD1. V shed 5 bases, J shed 8 bases, and the junction held 7 bases outside the gene matches. CDR1 is MNHEY, CDR2 SMNVEV, per germline (reference sequence). The CDR3 has 13 amino acids. In DNA form, the CDR3 reads TGTGCCAGCAGTCCACGGACAGGGGAGAAGCAGTACTTC. It is translated as CASSPRTGEKQYF.

The chain couples TRBV5-4 to TRBJ1-6; D is ambiguous. V lost 0 bases and J lost 10, with 8 bases in between. This CDR3 is 13 amino acids long. In germline, CDR1 is SGHNT, CDR2 YYREEE (reference sequence). The DNA for the CDR3 is TGTGCCAGCAGCTTGGATGCTACCTCACCCCTCCACTTT. It specifies CASSLDATSPLHF.

The chain's CDR3 is CSVTPLTGGAGEKLFF. CDR3 in DNA: TGCAGCGTTACCCCTCTCACAGGGGGCGCAGGAGAAAAACTGTTTTTT. The J gene is TRBJ1-4, the V gene TRBV29-1; 9 nucleotides line up with TRBD1. The length of the CDR3 is 16 residues. After removal of 5 bases from V and 8 bases from J, the junction contained 15 bases not matched to a gene. Germline values: CDR1 SQVTM, CDR2 ANQGSEA. Complete variable domain (other parts from reference TRBV29-1 and TRBJ1-4): SAVISQKPSRDICQRGTSLTIQCQVDSQVTMMFWYRQQPGQSLTLIATANQGSEATYESGFVIDKFPISRPNLTFSTLTVSNMSPEDSSIYLCSVTPLTGGAGEKLFFGSGTQLSVL.

This sequence joins TRBV9 and TRBJ1-4; D may be TRBD1 (6 bases). The CDR3 extends over 18 amino acids. Germline assignment: CDR1 SGDLS and CDR2 YYNGEE. The V gene lost 0 bases and the J gene lost 8 bases, with 23 bases spanning the gap. CDR3 loop: CASSVAGHRGPVKEKLFF. The CDR3 bases are TGTGCCAGCAGCGTAGCAGGACACCGGGGGCCGGTGAAAGAAAAACTGTTTTTT.

The chain joins TRBV4-1 to TRBJ1-2; a weak D match, TRBD1 (5 bases). This CDR3 has 13 amino acids. Germline CDR1 MGHRA, CDR2 YSYEKL. Trimming took 2 bases from V and 9 from J, leaving 13 bases between them. The CDR3 bases are TGCGCCAGCAGCCAAATTCTGGGACCGCGCTACACCTTC. Translation: CASSQILGPRYTF.

This chain joins TRBV15 and TRBJ2-5; D is undetermined. The length of the CDR3 is 13 residues. Trimming took off 0 bases at V and 5 bases at J, with 7 bases between the two ends. Germline-derived CDR1 and CDR2 are LNHNV and YYDKDF (reference sequence). CDR3 in amino acids: CATSRDRWETQYF. The CDR3 DNA sequence: TGTGCCACCAGCAGAGATCGGTGGGAGACCCAGTACTTC. Based on the CDR3 plus reference TRBV15 and TRBJ2-5, the full variable domain is DAMVIQNPRYQVTQFGKPVTLSCSQTLNHNVMYWYQQKSSQAPKLLFHYYDKDFNNEADTPDNFQSRRPNTSFCFLDIRSPGLGDTAMYLCATSRDRWETQYFGPGTRLLVL.

A few counts support this clone. The chain combines TRBV6-1 with TRBJ1-2; TRBD1 might be the D (5 bases). The germline V gene has CDR1 MNHNS and CDR2 SASEGT. Trimming left V 7 bases short and J 1 base short, with 16 bases between. The CDR3 sequence is 15 residues long. CDR3 region: CASTQQGAVNYGYTF. Written as DNA, the CDR3 is TGTGCCAGCACCCAGCAAGGGGCCGTTAACTATGGCTACACCTTC.

This CDR3 reads CASSLDHTGAEAFF. The CDR3 coding sequence is TGCGCCAGCAGCTTGGATCATACAGGGGCGGAAGCTTTCTTT. The chain links TRBV5-1 to TRBJ1-1, with TRBD1 matching 7 bases. V shed 0 bases, J shed 8 bases, and the junction held 7 bases outside the gene matches. Germline CDR1 reads SGHRS; CDR2 reads YFSETQ. The CDR3 is made up of 14 amino acids. Looking up the rest from reference TRBV5-1 and TRBJ1-1 gives the full variable domain: KAGVTQTPRYLIKTRGQQVTLSCSPISGHRSVSWYQQTPGQGLQFLFEYFSETQRNKGNFPGRFSGRQFSNSRSEMNVSTLELGDSALYLCASSLDHTGAEAFFGQGTRLTVV.

In this sample, this clone turned up a few times. V is TRBV7-9 and J is TRBJ2-5; 9 positions agree with TRBD1. Germline V gives CDR1 SEHNR, CDR2 FQNEAQ (reference sequence). V lost 5 bases, J lost 3 bases, and 7 bases stayed unmatched. This CDR3 has 15 amino acids. CDR3 nucleotide sequence: TGTGCCAGCAGCAAATCCGGGACAGGGAAAGAGACCCAGTACTTC. Its translation: CASSKSGTGKETQYF.

The chain employs TRBV6-5 and TRBJ1-1, with D perhaps TRBD1 (6 bases). The V gene lost 5 bases and the J gene lost 7 bases, with 14 bases spanning the gap. The germline V gene encodes CDR1 MNHEY and CDR2 SVGAGI. The CDR3 is made up of 13 amino acids. The CDR3: CASSVDRRGEAFF. DNA of the CDR3: TGTGCCAGCAGTGTGGACAGAAGAGGTGAAGCTTTCTTT.

The rearrangement links TRBV5-1 to TRBJ2-7; 14 nucleotides align to TRBD2. V shed 3 bases and J 3 bases; nucleotides not matched to a gene: 2. Germline loops: CDR1 SGHRS, CDR2 YFSETQ. The CDR3 covers 15 residues. In DNA, the CDR3 is TGCGCCAGCAGCTGGGGACTAGCGGGAGACTACGAGCAGTACTTC. This sequence encodes CASSWGLAGDYEQYF.

The CDR3 DNA sequence: TGTGCCAGCAGCAAGACTAGCGGGATCACAGATACGCAGTATTTT. Translating gives CASSKTSGITDTQYF. V gene TRBV5-4 combines with J gene TRBJ2-3; 11 bases map to TRBD2. This CDR3 spans 15 amino acids. Per germline, CDR1 SGHNT and CDR2 YYREEE (reference sequence). V lost 4 bases to trimming and J lost 2 bases; unmatched junction nucleotides: 3.

The chain carries TRBV4-1 and TRBJ2-1, with 9 bases aligning to TRBD2. V was pared by 0 bases and J by 0 bases, with 6 bases of the junction left unmatched. Germline values: CDR1 MGHRA, CDR2 YSYEKL. The CDR3 runs 18 residues. The CDR3 DNA reads TGCGCCAGCAGCCAAGATATAGCGGGAGTTCCCTCCTACAATGAGCAGTTCTTC. It codes for CASSQDIAGVPSYNEQFF.

This clone was counted only a few times. V is TRBV5-6 and J is TRBJ1-2, with TRBD1 as a possible D gene (6 bases). Trimming removed 3 bases from V and 7 bases from J, with 16 bases in between. The germline CDR1 and CDR2 sequences are SGHDT and YYEEEE. The CDR3 totals 14 residues. The CDR3 region is CASSSPGGQGGYTF. The CDR3 bases are TGTGCCAGCAGCTCCCCGGGGGGGCAAGGTGGCTACACCTTC.

This clone has just a few counts. V and J are TRBV2 and TRBJ1-2; no firm D call. CDR1 SNHLY and CDR2 FYNNEI come from the germline V gene. The CDR3 spans 12 residues. Trimming took off 4 bases at V and 4 bases at J, with 7 bases between the two ends. CDR3 sequence (DNA): TGTGCCAGCAGTGGCAGTTCCTATGGCTACACCTTC. This encodes CASSGSSYGYTF.